This TCR beta chain was obtained from a study of STAT5B mutations in CD4+ large granular lymphocyte leukemia. As for the study in general: Among healthy controls, a particular HLA allele went with more CDR3 'QG' motifs.

CDR1 and CDR2 from the germline V gene are ENHRY and SYGVKD. Trimming pared 4 bases from V and 1 base from J, leaving 13 bases between. The CDR3 spans 15 residues. This clone came up once. In the authors' methods: A productive frequency of 2.59 x 10-5 was the lowest detectable. The table came from immunoSEQ multiplex PCR; TCRdb's copy has only in-frame clones and leaves some out. V and J calls and clone size are as listed in that table; D and trimming were resolved from the DNA. The sample includes just over 40,000 clones, about 81% seen only once; the top ten take approximately 0.33%. V usage is TRBV10-3 and J usage is TRBJ1-1; tentatively, D is TRBD1 (6 bases). This sequence originates from a human donor in good health. The sequencing input was CD4+ T cells from blood buffy coats. This CDR3 reads CAISAIGGENTEAFF. The CDR3 nucleotides read TGTGCCATCAGTGCAATCGGGGGCGAGAACACTGAAGCTTTCTTT.